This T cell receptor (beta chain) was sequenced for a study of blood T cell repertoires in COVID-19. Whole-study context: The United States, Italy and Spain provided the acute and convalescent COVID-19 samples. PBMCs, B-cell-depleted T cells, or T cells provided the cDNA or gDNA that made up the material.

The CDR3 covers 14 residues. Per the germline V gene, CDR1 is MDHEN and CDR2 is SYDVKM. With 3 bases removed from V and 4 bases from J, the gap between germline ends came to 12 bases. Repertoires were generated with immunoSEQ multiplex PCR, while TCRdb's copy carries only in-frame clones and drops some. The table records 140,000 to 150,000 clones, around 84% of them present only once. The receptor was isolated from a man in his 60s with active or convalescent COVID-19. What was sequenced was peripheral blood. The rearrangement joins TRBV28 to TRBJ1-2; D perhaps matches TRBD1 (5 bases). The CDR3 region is CASSLPGGFYGYTF. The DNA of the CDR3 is TGTGCCAGCAGTTTGCCTGGGGGGTTCTATGGCTACACCTTC.